The 10 T cell receptor beta chains listed next were all sequenced from one sample in a study of technical replicates of blood from several donors. The data were produced by immunoSEQ multiplex PCR, yet TCRdb's version contains in-frame clones alone and is incomplete. The top ten clones hold about 4% of a sample with tens of thousands of clones, around four fifths of them seen once. The specimen sequenced was PBMCs. Receptor source: a human donor in good health. Some clones in this sample may be carry-over from other donors' samples.

This clone was counted once. CDR3 bases: TGCGCCAGCAGCCAAGACCAAGCGGGAGGGAAATACAATGAGCAGTTCTTC. Translation: CASSQDQAGGKYNEQFF. V is TRBV4-3 and J is TRBJ2-1; 10 nucleotides line up with TRBD2. The CDR3 consists of 17 residues. The germline V gene encodes CDR1 LGHNA and CDR2 YSLEER. The junction had 6 bases not matched to a gene; V was cut back by 0 bases and J by 4 bases.

This rearrangement joins TRBV13 to TRBJ2-1; 8 bases are shared with TRBD2. V lost 6 bases, J lost 3 bases, and 7 bases stayed unmatched. CDR1 PRHDT and CDR2 FYEKMQ come from the germline V gene (reference sequence). The CDR3 covers 15 residues. The CDR3 loop reads CASREAGAFYNEQFF. The CDR3 DNA follows: TGTGCCAGCAGGGAAGCGGGAGCATTCTACAATGAGCAGTTCTTC. Drawing the rest from reference TRBV13 and TRBJ2-1, the complete variable domain is AAGVIQSPRHLIKEKRETATLKCYPIPRHDTVYWYQQGPGQDPQFLISFYEKMQSDKGSIPDRFSAQQFSDYHSELNMSSLELGDSALYFCASREAGAFYNEQFFGPGTRLTVL.

The rearrangement uses TRBV29-1 and TRBJ1-2; D not certain. This CDR3 spans 13 amino acids. V dropped 7 bases and J dropped 5 bases, with 17 bases sitting between them. Per germline, CDR1 SQVTM and CDR2 ANQGSEA. DNA of the CDR3: TGCAGCGCCGGAGGAGCGGGTGGGTATGGCTACACCTTC. Amino acids: CSAGGAGGYGYTF.

The rearrangement links TRBV5-4 to TRBJ2-5; TRBD1 matches 7 bases. CDR3 length: 14 residues. V gave up 4 bases and J gave up 1 base; unmatched junction bases: 4. The germline V gene has CDR1 SGHNT and CDR2 YYREEE (reference sequence). The CDR3 is CASSENRGQETQYF. For the CDR3, the DNA is TGTGCCAGCAGCGAAAACAGGGGCCAAGAGACCCAGTACTTC. Supplemented by reference TRBV5-4 and TRBJ2-5, the full variable domain reads ETGVTQSPTHLIKTRGQQVTLRCSSQSGHNTVSWYQQALGQGPQFIFQYYREEENGRGNFPPRFSGLQFPNYSSELNVNALELDDSALYLCASSENRGQETQYFGPGTRLLVL.

This clone was detected only once. The genes are TRBV4-1 and TRBJ2-6; TRBD2 aligns across 9 bases. CDR3 length: 18 amino acids. The germline gives CDR1 MGHRA, CDR2 YSYEKL. V shed 1 base, J shed 0 bases, and the junction held 4 bases outside the gene matches. CDR3 protein: CASSQVLAGISGANVLTF. The CDR3 DNA is TGCGCCAGCAGCCAAGTACTAGCGGGCATCTCTGGGGCCAACGTCCTGACTTTC.

The V and J genes are TRBV7-3 and TRBJ2-3; no firm D call. Germline values: CDR1 SGHTA, CDR2 FQGTGA. The CDR3 is 15 residues long. The germline V and J ends were trimmed by 4 bases and 2 bases, with 13 bases remaining between them. CDR3 region: CASSSGALFTDTQYF. DNA for the CDR3: TGTGCCAGCAGCTCGGGTGCCCTTTTCACAGATACGCAGTATTTT. Complete variable domain (other parts from reference TRBV7-3 and TRBJ2-3): GAGVSQTPSNKVTEKGKYVELRCDPISGHTALYWYRQSLGQGPEFLIYFQGTGAADDSGLPNDRFFAVRPEGSVSTLKIQRTERGDSAVYLCASSSGALFTDTQYFGPGTRLTVL.

The V call is TRBV5-1, the J call TRBJ2-5; 14 nucleotides align to TRBD2. This CDR3 region has 16 residues. Germline V gives CDR1 SGHRS, CDR2 YFSETQ. V lost 4 bases, J lost 2 bases, and 4 bases stayed unmatched. Here the CDR3 reads CASSKRLAGGQETQYF. CDR3 sequence (DNA): TGCGCCAGCAGCAAAAGACTAGCGGGGGGGCAAGAGACCCAGTACTTC. Full variable domain (outside the CDR3, taken from reference TRBV5-1 and TRBJ2-5): KAGVTQTPRYLIKTRGQQVTLSCSPISGHRSVSWYQQTPGQGLQFLFEYFSETQRNKGNFPGRFSGRQFSNSRSEMNVSTLELGDSALYLCASSKRLAGGQETQYFGPGTRLLVL.

This chain links TRBV6-5 with TRBJ1-4; possible D gene TRBD1, 6 bases. V lost 5 bases and J 3 bases, leaving 13 bases between the germline ends. There are 15 residues in the CDR3. Germline-derived CDR1 and CDR2 are MNHEY and SVGAGI. The CDR3 DNA reads TGTGCCAGCAGTATCAGCGGGGGGCCTAATGAAAAACTGTTTTTT. This encodes CASSISGGPNEKLFF.

The rearrangement uses TRBV10-2 and TRBJ1-1; TRBD1 aligns across 9 bases. This CDR3 contains 15 residues. Germline CDR1 reads WSHSY; CDR2 reads SAAADI. V was clipped by 0 bases and J by 12 bases; unmatched bases: 11. CDR3 in amino acids: CASSESRPGQGSTFF. Written as DNA, the CDR3 is TGCGCCAGCAGTGAGTCCCGACCGGGACAGGGTTCGACTTTCTTT.

This clone was counted once. The chain has TRBV5-1 and TRBJ2-2; no clear D. Germline V gene data show CDR1 as SGHRS and CDR2 as YFSETQ. This CDR3 is built from 15 residues. The germline V and J ends were trimmed by 2 bases and 0 bases, with 8 bases remaining between them. The CDR3 nucleotides read TGCGCCAGCAGCTTCGTGGAGACGAACACCGGGGAGCTGTTTTTT. Translated: CASSFVETNTGELFF.